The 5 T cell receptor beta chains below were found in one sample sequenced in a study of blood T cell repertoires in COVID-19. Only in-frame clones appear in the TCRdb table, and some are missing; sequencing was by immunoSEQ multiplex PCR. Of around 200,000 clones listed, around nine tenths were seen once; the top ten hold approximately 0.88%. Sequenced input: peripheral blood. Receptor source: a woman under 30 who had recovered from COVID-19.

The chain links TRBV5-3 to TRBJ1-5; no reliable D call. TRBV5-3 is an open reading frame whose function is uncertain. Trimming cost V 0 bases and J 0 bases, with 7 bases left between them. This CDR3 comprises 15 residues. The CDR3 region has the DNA TGTGCCAGAAGCTTGGTGGACTGTAGCAATCAGCCCCAGCATTTT. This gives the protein CARSLVDCSNQPQHF.

This CDR3 reads CASSQDPRQGAGGYTF. In DNA form, the CDR3 reads TGCGCCAGCAGCCAAGATCCCAGACAGGGGGCTGGTGGCTACACCTTC. The chain combines TRBV4-1 with TRBJ1-2; 10 bases match TRBD1. The V and J ends lost 0 bases and 7 bases, in that order; junction bases with no gene match: 8. The germline V gene encodes CDR1 MGHRA and CDR2 YSYEKL. This CDR3 region has 16 residues.

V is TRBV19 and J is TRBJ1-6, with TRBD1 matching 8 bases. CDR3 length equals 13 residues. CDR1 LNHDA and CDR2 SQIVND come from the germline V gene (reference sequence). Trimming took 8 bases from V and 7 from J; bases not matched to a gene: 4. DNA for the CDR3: TGTGCCAGTGGAGACAGGGGAAATTCACCCCTCCACTTT. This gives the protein CASGDRGNSPLHF.

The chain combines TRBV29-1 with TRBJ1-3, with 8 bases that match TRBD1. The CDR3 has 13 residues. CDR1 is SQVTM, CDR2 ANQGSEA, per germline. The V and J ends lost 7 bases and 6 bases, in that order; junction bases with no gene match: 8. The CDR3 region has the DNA TGCAGCGCCCTGACAGGGGCGGCAAACACCATATATTTT. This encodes CSALTGAANTIYF.

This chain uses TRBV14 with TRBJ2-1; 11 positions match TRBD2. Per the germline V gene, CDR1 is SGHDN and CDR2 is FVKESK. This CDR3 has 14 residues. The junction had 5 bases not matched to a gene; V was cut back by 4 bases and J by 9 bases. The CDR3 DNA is TGTGCCAGCAGCCGTGAACTAGCGGGGGTTGAGCAGTTCTTC. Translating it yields CASSRELAGVEQFF.